Each of the 3 T cell receptor beta chains below was sequenced from the same sample in a study of response to subunit inactivated influenza vaccine. Via MiXCR, TCRdb re-called the RT-PCR reads, giving one row per CDR3 protein. The data contain about 800,000 distinct CDR3 sequences, 21% of them singletons. This material consisted of PBMCs from blood, taken roughly 5 days after vaccination. These receptors came from a man aged 45 to 65 who received an inactivated influenza vaccine.

V usage is TRBV27 and J usage is TRBJ2-7; 8 bases are shared with TRBD1. The length of the CDR3 is 15 residues. V gave up 8 bases and J gave up 4 bases; unmatched junction bases: 13. CDR1 is MNHEY, CDR2 SMNVEV, per germline (reference sequence). CDR3 in amino acids: CASSPLGRGRYEQYF. The CDR3 DNA reads as TGTGCCAGCTCCCCCCTGGGCAGGGGGCGGTACGAGCAGTACTTC.

V usage is TRBV7-8 and J usage is TRBJ2-3; the D is unclear. Trimming removed 5 bases at V and 4 bases at J, with 13 bases between. CDR3 length equals 14 residues. The germline CDR1 and CDR2 sequences are SGHVS and FQNEAQ. CDR3 DNA sequence: TGTGCCAGCAGCCGAAATACGGGCTCAGATACGCAGTATTTT. Its translation is CASSRNTGSDTQYF.

The chain employs TRBV19 and TRBJ1-1, with 9 bases fitting TRBD1. After removal of 9 bases from V and 0 bases from J, the junction contained 14 bases not matched to a gene. Per the germline V gene, CDR1 is LNHDA and CDR2 is SQIVND (reference sequence). The CDR3 extends over 17 amino acids. DNA of the CDR3: TGTGCCAGCAAACCCGGGACAGGGAGGGGAATGAACACTGAAGCTTTCTTT. Its translation is CASKPGTGRGMNTEAFF.